This TCR beta chain was found in a study of blood T cell repertoires in COVID-19. Generated by immunoSEQ multiplex PCR, the TCRdb table keeps only in-frame clones and is missing some. The sample holds 200,000 or so clones, roughly 80% seen once. Unmatched junction bases numbered 6, after V lost 7 bases and J lost 4 bases. Germline CDR1 is MNHEY and CDR2 is SMNVEV (reference sequence). The CDR3 is 15 amino acids. Material for sequencing was peripheral blood. The receptor was isolated from a man aged 55 to 70 with active or convalescent COVID-19. The chain carries TRBV27 and TRBJ2-2; 10 bases are shared with TRBD1. CDR3 DNA: TGTGCCAGCATTGGCTGGACAGGGGGCACCGGGGAGCTGTTTTTT. Protein: CASIGWTGGTGELFF.